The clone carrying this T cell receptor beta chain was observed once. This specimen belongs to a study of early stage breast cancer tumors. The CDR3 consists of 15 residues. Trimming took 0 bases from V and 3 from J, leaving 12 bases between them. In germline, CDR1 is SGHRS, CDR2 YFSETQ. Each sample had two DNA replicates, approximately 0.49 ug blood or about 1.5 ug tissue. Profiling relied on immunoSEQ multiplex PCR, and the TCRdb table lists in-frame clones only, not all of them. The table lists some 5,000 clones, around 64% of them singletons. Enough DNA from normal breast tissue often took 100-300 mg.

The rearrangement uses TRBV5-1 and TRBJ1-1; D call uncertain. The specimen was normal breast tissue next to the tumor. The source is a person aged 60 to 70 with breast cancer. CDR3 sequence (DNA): TGCGCCAGCAGCTTGGGAAGCCTGAGGGACACTGAAGCTTTCTTT. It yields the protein CASSLGSLRDTEAFF.